Described below is a single TCR beta chain sequence and its context. Its antigen is as yet unknown. Molecules of cDNA were individually given unique molecular identifiers that were attached to them. TCRdb re-called the 5' RACE reads through MiXCR, storing one row per CDR3 protein. This sample carries 60,000 or so distinct CDR3 sequences, roughly 10% of them seen once, and the ten largest clones take under 2%. The data originate from a study of early T cells in non-severe SARS-CoV-2 infection. Study in general: The study sequenced bulk RNA from unsorted whole blood, with chains unpaired. Broader study findings: The study's VDJdb matching favored anti-spike CD8 responses and missed private and CD4 specificities.

Material: whole blood. The sequence was collected from an adult who was a healthcare worker with PCR-confirmed SARS-CoV-2 infection or an uninfected control (not recorded which).

Here the CDR3 reads CASSPYYTGELFF. Here the CDR3 DNA reads TGCGCCAGCAGCCCTTACTACACCGGGGAGCTGTTTTTT. This chain links TRBV5-1 with TRBJ2-2; D is unclear. This CDR3 spans 13 amino acids. V was trimmed by 4 bases and J by 3 bases, leaving 7 bases between them. Germline V gene data show CDR1 as SGHRS and CDR2 as YFSETQ. The whole variable domain, filled in from reference TRBV5-1 and TRBJ2-2, reads KAGVTQTPRYLIKTRGQQVTLSCSPISGHRSVSWYQQTPGQGLQFLFEYFSETQRNKGNFPGRFSGRQFSNSRSEMNVSTLELGDSALYLCASSPYYTGELFFGEGSRLTVL.